This T cell receptor (beta chain) derives from a study of cytomegalovirus exposure and HLA in healthy donors. Overall study context: Researchers previously reported finding 117 million unique TCR beta sequences from 170 million or so T cells.

In this sample, this clone turned up once. As yet, its antigen is unknown. Overall study findings and caveats: Earlier analysis yielded a pattern in which most TCR beta V segments were productive about 90% or about 30% of the time. Among TCR sequences, most were rare, though some public TCRs appeared in many donors. With DRB1 most and HLA-C fewest, TCR association rates differed between HLA loci in a later analysis.

Primers: 60 Vbeta forward and 13 Jbeta reverse. TCRdb's table, derived via immunoSEQ multiplex PCR, lists solely in-frame clones and lacks some. Among roughly 200,000 clones listed, 65% to 80% were seen once. Sequenced input: PBMCs. This TCR derives from a woman between 40 and 55 years old in good health and CMV-seronegative.

CDR3 protein: CAISEGQGFEQYF. DNA of the CDR3: TGTGCCATCAGTGAGGGACAGGGTTTCGAGCAGTACTTC. This chain joins TRBV10-3 and TRBJ2-7; TRBD1 matches 8 bases. V lost 2 bases to trimming and J lost 6 bases; unmatched junction nucleotides: 3. CDR1 is ENHRY, CDR2 SYGVKD, per germline. The CDR3 sequence is 13 residues long.